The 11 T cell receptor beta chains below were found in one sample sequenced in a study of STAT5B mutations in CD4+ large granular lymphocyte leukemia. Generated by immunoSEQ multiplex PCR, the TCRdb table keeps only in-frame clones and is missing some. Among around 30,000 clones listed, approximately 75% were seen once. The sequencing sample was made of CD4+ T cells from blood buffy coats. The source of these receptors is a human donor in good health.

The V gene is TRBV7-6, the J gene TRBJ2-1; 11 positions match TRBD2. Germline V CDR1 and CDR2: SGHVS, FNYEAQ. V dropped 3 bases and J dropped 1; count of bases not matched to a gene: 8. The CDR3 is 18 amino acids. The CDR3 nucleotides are TGTGCCAGCAGCTTCAATATAGCGGGAGGGACTTCCTACAATGAGCAGTTCTTC. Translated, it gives CASSFNIAGGTSYNEQFF.

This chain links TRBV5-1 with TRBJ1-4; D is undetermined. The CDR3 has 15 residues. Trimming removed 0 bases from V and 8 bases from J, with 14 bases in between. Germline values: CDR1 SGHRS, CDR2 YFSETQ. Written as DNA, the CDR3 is TGCGCCAGCAGCTTGGGCGGGAACCCGGACGAAAAACTGTTTTTT. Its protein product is CASSLGGNPDEKLFF.

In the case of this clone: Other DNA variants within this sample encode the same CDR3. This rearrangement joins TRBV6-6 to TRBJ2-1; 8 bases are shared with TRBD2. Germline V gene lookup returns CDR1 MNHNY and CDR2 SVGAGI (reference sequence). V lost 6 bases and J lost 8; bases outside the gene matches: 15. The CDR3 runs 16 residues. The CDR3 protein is CASSAGGTAGFDEQFF. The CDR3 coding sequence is TGTGCCAGCAGCGCGGGGGGCACGGCAGGGTTTGATGAGCAGTTCTTC.

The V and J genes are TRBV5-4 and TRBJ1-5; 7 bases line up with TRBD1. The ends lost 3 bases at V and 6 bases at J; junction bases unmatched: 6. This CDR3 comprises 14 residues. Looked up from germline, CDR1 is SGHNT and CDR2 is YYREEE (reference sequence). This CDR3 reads CASSYDRAAQPQHF. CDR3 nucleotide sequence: TGTGCCAGCAGCTACGACAGGGCTGCTCAGCCCCAGCATTTT.

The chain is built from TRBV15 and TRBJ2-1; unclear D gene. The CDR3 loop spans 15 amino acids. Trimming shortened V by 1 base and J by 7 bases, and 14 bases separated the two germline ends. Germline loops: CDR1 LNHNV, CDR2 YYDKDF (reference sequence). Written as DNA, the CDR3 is TGTGCCACCAGCAGAGCCGTGAAGGGTGGGAATGAGCAGTTCTTC. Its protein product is CATSRAVKGGNEQFF. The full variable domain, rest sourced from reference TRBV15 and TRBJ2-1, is DAMVIQNPRYQVTQFGKPVTLSCSQTLNHNVMYWYQQKSSQAPKLLFHYYDKDFNNEADTPDNFQSRRPNTSFCFLDIRSPGLGDTAMYLCATSRAVKGGNEQFFGPGTRLTVL.

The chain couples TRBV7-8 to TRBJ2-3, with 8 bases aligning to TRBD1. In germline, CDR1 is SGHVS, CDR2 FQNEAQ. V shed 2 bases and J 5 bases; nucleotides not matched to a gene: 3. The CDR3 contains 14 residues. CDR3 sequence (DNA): TGTGCCAGCAGCTTATCAGGGGGCCAAGATACGCAGTATTTT. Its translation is CASSLSGGQDTQYF.

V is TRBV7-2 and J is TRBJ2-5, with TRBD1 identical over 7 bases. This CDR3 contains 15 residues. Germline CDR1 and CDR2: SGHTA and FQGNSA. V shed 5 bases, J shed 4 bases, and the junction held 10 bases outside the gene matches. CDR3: CASSPRQGLGETQYF. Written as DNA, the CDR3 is TGTGCCAGCAGCCCGAGACAGGGCCTGGGAGAGACCCAGTACTTC.

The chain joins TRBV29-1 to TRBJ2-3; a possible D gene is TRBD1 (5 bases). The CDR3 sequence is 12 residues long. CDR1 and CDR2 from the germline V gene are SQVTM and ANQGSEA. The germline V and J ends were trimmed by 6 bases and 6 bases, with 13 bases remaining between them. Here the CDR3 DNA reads TGCAGCGTAAAACTACAGGCTGATACGCAGTATTTT. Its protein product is CSVKLQADTQYF.

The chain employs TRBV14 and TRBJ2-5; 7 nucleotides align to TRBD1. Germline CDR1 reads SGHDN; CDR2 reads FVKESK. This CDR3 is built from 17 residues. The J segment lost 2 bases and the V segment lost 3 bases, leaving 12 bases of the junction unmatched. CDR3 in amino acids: CASSHLTGAPKQETQYF. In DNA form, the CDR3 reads TGTGCCAGCAGCCACCTCACAGGGGCCCCGAAACAAGAGACCCAGTACTTC. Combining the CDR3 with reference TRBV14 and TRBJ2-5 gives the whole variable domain EAGVTQFPSHSVIEKGQTVTLRCDPISGHDNLYWYRRVMGKEIKFLLHFVKESKQDESGMPNNRFLAERTGGTYSTLKVQPAELEDSGVYFCASSHLTGAPKQETQYFGPGTRLLVL.

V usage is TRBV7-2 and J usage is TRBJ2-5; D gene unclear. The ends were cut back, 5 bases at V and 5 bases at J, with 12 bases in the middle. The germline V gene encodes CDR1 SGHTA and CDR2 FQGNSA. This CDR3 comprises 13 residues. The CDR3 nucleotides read TGTGCCAGCAGCCTCCTGGTGTCGGAGACCCAGTACTTC. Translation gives CASSLLVSETQYF.

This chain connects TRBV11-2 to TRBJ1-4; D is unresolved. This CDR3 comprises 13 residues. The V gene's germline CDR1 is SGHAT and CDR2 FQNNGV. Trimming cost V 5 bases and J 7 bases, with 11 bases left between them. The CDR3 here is CASSSPNGEKLFF. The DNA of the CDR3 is TGTGCCAGCAGCAGCCCAAACGGTGAAAAACTGTTTTTT.